The 29 T cell receptor beta chains below all came from one sample that was sequenced in a study of T cell changes during pregnancy in multiple sclerosis. Clones were sequenced by immunoSEQ multiplex PCR, and TCRdb holds only the in-frame ones, with some missing. This sample has under 50,000 clones, with around 92% found just once. Sequencing was performed on CD8+ T cells from peripheral blood mononuclear cells, taken in the third trimester of pregnancy. These receptors all stem from a female donor with multiple sclerosis, enrolled in a pregnancy study.

The chain has TRBV6-4 and TRBJ2-3, with D perhaps matching TRBD2 (7 bases). This CDR3 has 15 residues. V lost 6 bases and J lost 0, with 13 bases in between. Looked up from germline, CDR1 is MRHNA and CDR2 is SNTAGT. The CDR3 sequence is CASSARGGSTDTQYF. In DNA form, the CDR3 reads TGTGCCAGCAGCGCAAGGGGGGGAAGCACAGATACGCAGTATTTT.

This chain uses TRBV6-6 with TRBJ1-2, with a possible D match to TRBD1 (5 bases). The CDR3 is 14 amino acids. The germline V gene encodes CDR1 MNHNY and CDR2 SVGAGI (reference sequence). Trimming cost V 8 bases and J 4 bases, with 17 bases left between them. This chain's CDR3 is CASRPQGPTYGYTF. The CDR3 DNA reads as TGTGCCAGCCGGCCCCAGGGCCCTACCTATGGCTACACCTTC.

The chain carries TRBV4-1 and TRBJ1-2, with D possibly TRBD1 on 5 matching bases. V shed 1 base and J shed 2 bases, with 14 bases lying between them. CDR3 size: 16 residues. Looked up from germline, CDR1 is MGHRA and CDR2 is YSYEKL. The CDR3 sequence: CASSQATGIGNYGYTF. CDR3 in DNA: TGCGCCAGCAGCCAAGCCACAGGTATTGGGAACTATGGCTACACCTTC.

The chain carries TRBV19 and TRBJ2-7; tentatively, D is TRBD1 (5 bases). This CDR3 is 16 amino acids long. CDR1 LNHDA and CDR2 SQIVND come from the germline V gene (reference sequence). Trimming took 1 base from V and 2 from J, leaving 15 bases between them. The CDR3 sequence: CASSIGTPGQTYEQYF. The CDR3 nucleotides are TGTGCCAGTAGTATAGGTACCCCAGGGCAAACCTACGAGCAGTACTTC.

This clone was observed once. The genes are TRBV19 and TRBJ1-5; TRBD1 matches at 9 bases. The trim removed 6 bases at V and 4 bases at J, leaving 4 bases unmatched. The CDR3 contains 14 residues. CDR1 is LNHDA, CDR2 SQIVND, per germline (reference sequence). The CDR3 region has the DNA TGTGCCAGTAGCAGGGACAGGGAGAATCAGCCCCAGCATTTT. Its protein product is CASSRDRENQPQHF.

The rearrangement joins TRBV5-5 to TRBJ2-7; tentatively, D is TRBD2 (6 bases). The CDR3 is 15 residues long. Per the germline V gene, CDR1 is SGHKS and CDR2 is YYEKEE (reference sequence). The V gene lost 0 bases and the J gene lost 4 bases, with 14 bases spanning the gap. The CDR3 is CASSLAGGVGYEQYF. The CDR3, as DNA: TGTGCCAGCAGCTTGGCCGGAGGGGTTGGATACGAGCAGTACTTC. The whole variable domain, filled in from reference TRBV5-5 and TRBJ2-7, reads DAGVTQSPTHLIKTRGQQVTLRCSPISGHKSVSWYQQVLGQGPQFIFQYYEKEERGRGNFPDRFSARQFPNYSSELNVNALLLGDSALYLCASSLAGGVGYEQYFGPGTRLTVT.

The sample holds one count of this clone. The chain couples TRBV12-5 to TRBJ1-2, with 7 bases fitting TRBD1. V trimming: 7 bases; J trimming: 4 bases; junction bases outside the gene matches: 3. The CDR3 runs 12 residues. CDR1 LGHNT and CDR2 FRNRAP come from the germline V gene. CDR3 DNA: TGTGCTAGTGCCGGGACAGTCTATGGCTACACCTTC. Translation gives CASAGTVYGYTF.

In this sample, this clone turned up once. V gene TRBV7-3 combines with J gene TRBJ2-2; TRBD1 is a possible D gene (6 bases). Germline CDR1 reads SGHTA; CDR2 reads FQGTGA. The CDR3 length is 15 residues. V lost 2 bases and J lost 7, with 14 bases in between. CDR3 bases: TGTGCCAGCAGCTTAGAGGGGGTTGGACGCGGGGAGCTGTTTTTT. Amino acids: CASSLEGVGRGELFF.

The chain combines TRBV6-5 with TRBJ2-5, with 7 positions matching TRBD1. The germline CDR1 and CDR2 sequences are MNHEY and SVGAGI. The CDR3 loop spans 15 amino acids. The V gene end was trimmed by 6 bases and the J gene end by 1 base; junction bases not matched to a gene: 8. CDR3 sequence reads: CASSLQGLSQETQYF. DNA for the CDR3: TGTGCCAGCAGCCTACAGGGGCTATCCCAAGAGACCCAGTACTTC.

The chain recombines TRBV7-6 with TRBJ2-1; D call uncertain. Germline V gene data show CDR1 as SGHVS and CDR2 as FNYEAQ. The V and J ends lost 2 bases and 0 bases respectively, with 11 bases between them. The CDR3 spans 16 residues. CDR3 amino acids: CASSLLAPSSYNEQFF. CDR3 coding DNA: TGTGCCAGCAGCTTATTAGCACCGAGCTCCTACAATGAGCAGTTCTTC. The whole variable domain, remainder taken from reference TRBV7-6 and TRBJ2-1, is GAGVSQSPRYKVTKRGQDVALRCDPISGHVSLYWYRQALGQGPEFLTYFNYEAQQDKSGLPNDRFSAERPEGSISTLTIQRTEQRDSAMYRCASSLLAPSSYNEQFFGPGTRLTVL.

This clone was detected only once. The chain uses TRBV5-5 and TRBJ1-4; TRBD1 matches at 10 bases. Germline-derived CDR1 and CDR2 are SGHKS and YYEKEE (reference sequence). J gave up 6 bases and V 4 bases, and 15 bases lay outside the gene matches. The CDR3 runs 18 residues. DNA of the CDR3: TGTGCCAGCAGCGGGGGGACAGGGGCGAGACCATGGGATGAAAAACTGTTTTTT. Amino acid sequence: CASSGGTGARPWDEKLFF.

This CDR3 is CASSPSGGGYNEQFF. CDR3 nucleotide sequence: TGTGCCAGCAGCCCCTCCGGGGGAGGGTACAATGAGCAGTTCTTC. The chain is built from TRBV7-9 and TRBJ2-1, with 7 bases that match TRBD2. The CDR3 is 15 residues long. With V trimmed by 5 bases and J by 4 bases, 8 bases remained unmatched. Germline-derived CDR1 and CDR2 are SEHNR and FQNEAQ (reference sequence).

The chain links TRBV4-1 to TRBJ2-5; 8 bases line up with TRBD2. Germline V CDR1 and CDR2: MGHRA, YSYEKL. The V segment lost 4 bases and the J segment 2 bases; nucleotides outside the gene matches: 9. The CDR3 loop spans 16 amino acids. Here the CDR3 DNA reads TGCGCCAGCAGCCTAGAAAGCGGGGGCCAACAAGAGACCCAGTACTTC. Protein: CASSLESGGQQETQYF.

The chain couples TRBV19 to TRBJ2-7; 11 bases line up with TRBD1. Unmatched junction bases numbered 5, after V lost 7 bases and J lost 3 bases. The CDR3 runs to 14 residues. Germline V CDR1 and CDR2: LNHDA, SQIVND (reference sequence). The CDR3 region is CASTAGQGGYEQYF. The CDR3 DNA reads as TGTGCCAGTACCGCGGGACAGGGGGGCTACGAGCAGTACTTC.

The chain links TRBV6-1 to TRBJ1-5, with D possibly being TRBD1 (5 bases). V was cut by 1 base and J by 0 bases, with 10 bases left in between. The CDR3 extends over 16 amino acids. Germline V gives CDR1 MNHNS, CDR2 SASEGT. CDR3 loop: CASSEGTGDSNQPQHF. The CDR3 region has the DNA TGTGCCAGCAGTGAAGGAACAGGCGATAGCAATCAGCCCCAGCATTTT.

This chain joins TRBV6-5 and TRBJ1-1, with 9 bases that match TRBD1. The CDR3 extends over 14 amino acids. Germline V gene lookup returns CDR1 MNHEY and CDR2 SVGAGI. V dropped 7 bases and J dropped 3; count of bases not matched to a gene: 6. In nucleotides, the CDR3 is TGTGCCAGCATAATGGGACAGGGTTACACTGAAGCTTTCTTT. Translating gives CASIMGQGYTEAFF.

This clone has only a few counts. The chain carries TRBV5-1 and TRBJ2-7; 10 bases agree with TRBD1. This CDR3 has 18 residues. Germline V gene lookup returns CDR1 SGHRS and CDR2 YFSETQ. Germline trimming cut 0 bases from V and 3 bases from J; bases unmatched to any gene: 12. CDR3 in amino acids: CASSLGVLGTGAIYEQYF. In DNA, the CDR3 is TGCGCCAGCAGCTTGGGGGTCTTAGGGACAGGGGCAATCTACGAGCAGTACTTC.

V and J are TRBV19 and TRBJ2-7; D perhaps matches TRBD2 (6 bases). CDR1 and CDR2 (germline): LNHDA, SQIVND (reference sequence). Trimming took 5 bases from V and 7 from J, leaving 24 bases between them. CDR3 length equals 16 residues. DNA of the CDR3: TGTGCCAGTAGTCCCTTTGTTATCGGGACGGGGGAGGAGCAGTACTTC. It specifies CASSPFVIGTGEEQYF.

This chain joins TRBV19 and TRBJ2-2; 7 bases line up with TRBD1. The germline V gene has CDR1 LNHDA and CDR2 SQIVND (reference sequence). Unmatched junction bases numbered 4, after V lost 9 bases and J lost 3 bases. This CDR3 contains 13 residues. The CDR3 sequence is CARDRSDTGELFF. CDR3 in DNA: TGTGCCAGGGACAGGTCCGACACCGGGGAGCTGTTTTTT.

The chain joins TRBV9 to TRBJ2-6; TRBD2 agrees at 7 bases. Per the germline V gene, CDR1 is SGDLS and CDR2 is YYNGEE. This CDR3 is built from 20 residues. J was trimmed by 0 bases and V by 3 bases; bases with no gene match: 15. In DNA, the CDR3 is TGTGCCAGCAGCGCCTGGAGTGGGACCCGGGAGGCCTCTGGGGCCAACGTCCTGACTTTC. Translation gives CASSAWSGTREASGANVLTF.

The CDR3 nucleotides read TGCGCCAGCAGCTTGCCTGGGACAGGGGTCAACGAGCAGTACTTC. Translated: CASSLPGTGVNEQYF. The rearrangement joins TRBV5-1 to TRBJ2-7, with TRBD1 matching over 10 bases. This CDR3 region has 15 residues. Per germline, CDR1 SGHRS and CDR2 YFSETQ. V was pared by 1 base and J by 5 bases, with 6 bases of the junction left unmatched.

This clone was observed a few times. The chain has TRBV28 and TRBJ1-6, with D unresolved. The germline V gene encodes CDR1 MDHEN and CDR2 SYDVKM. The CDR3 is 13 amino acids. Between the trimmed V and J ends, which lost 3 bases and 11 bases, there was a span of 11 bases. CDR3 sequence (DNA): TGTGCCAGCAGTTTCGGGTTGGAAGCACCCCTCCACTTT. Its protein is CASSFGLEAPLHF.

The chain uses TRBV27 and TRBJ2-1, with 9 nucleotides matching TRBD2. Per germline, CDR1 MNHEY and CDR2 SMNVEV (reference sequence). This CDR3 spans 16 amino acids. Trimming took 6 bases from V and 9 from J; bases not matched to a gene: 15. DNA for the CDR3: TGTGCCAGCAGGCCGCTAAGCGGGGGGCCCCAGGGTGAGCAGTTCTTC. Translating it yields CASRPLSGGPQGEQFF.

The rearrangement joins TRBV14 to TRBJ1-6; 9 bases are shared with TRBD1. Germline lookup yields CDR1 SGHDN and CDR2 FVKESK. V was clipped by 4 bases and J by 7 bases; unmatched bases: 5. The CDR3 is 15 amino acids. The CDR3 is CASSPRTGVNSPLHF. CDR3 sequence (DNA): TGTGCCAGCAGCCCAAGGACAGGGGTAAATTCACCCCTCCACTTT.

In DNA, the CDR3 is TGTGCCAGCAGCTTATTTACCAGGTACACCTACGAGCAGTACTTC. Encoded protein: CASSLFTRYTYEQYF. V gene TRBV7-2 combines with J gene TRBJ2-7; D unclear. CDR3 length: 15 residues. Germline V gene lookup returns CDR1 SGHTA and CDR2 FQGNSA. Trimming took off 2 bases at V and 2 bases at J, with 13 bases between the two ends.

This clone was detected only once. The V call is TRBV2, the J call TRBJ1-2; 7 bases fit TRBD1. The V and J ends lost 4 bases and 4 bases, in that order; junction bases with no gene match: 18. Germline assignment: CDR1 SNHLY and CDR2 FYNNEI. This CDR3 contains 18 residues. CDR3: CASSAPPDREPWTYGYTF. The CDR3 DNA is TGTGCCAGCAGTGCTCCCCCTGACAGGGAGCCTTGGACCTATGGCTACACCTTC.

V usage is TRBV5-6 and J usage is TRBJ1-2; D remains unclear. Per germline, CDR1 SGHDT and CDR2 YYEEEE. The CDR3 contains 13 residues. Trimming stripped 2 bases from V and 4 bases from J, with 9 bases between. CDR3 DNA sequence: TGTGCCAGCAGCTTTGGGTCAGGCTATGGCTACACCTTC. This codes for CASSFGSGYGYTF.

With respect to this clone: Other DNA sequences from this sample encode an identical CDR3 as well. The gene calls are TRBV6-4 and TRBJ1-5, with a tentative D call TRBD1 (6 bases). Per the germline V gene, CDR1 is MRHNA and CDR2 is SNTAGT. The CDR3 totals 15 residues. V gave up 3 bases and J gave up 2 bases, with 11 bases separating them. The CDR3 is CASSESAGGNQPQHF. The CDR3 DNA is TGTGCCAGCAGTGAATCGGCAGGGGGCAATCAGCCCCAGCATTTT.

The chain carries TRBV5-4 and TRBJ2-7; D is ambiguous. Trimming shortened V by 2 bases and J by 0 bases, and 9 bases separated the two germline ends. This CDR3 is 14 amino acids long. CDR1 and CDR2 (germline): SGHNT, YYREEE (reference sequence). The CDR3 DNA reads TGTGCCAGCAGCTTAGGAGCAGTCTCCTACGAGCAGTACTTC. It specifies CASSLGAVSYEQYF.